These 27 T cell receptor beta chains were all obtained from the same sample, sequenced in a study of blood T cell repertoires in COVID-19. Generated by immunoSEQ multiplex PCR, the TCRdb table keeps only in-frame clones and is missing some. The table records 380,000 or so clones, 81% of them present only once. Source material: peripheral blood. The receptors were sampled from a human donor with acute or convalescent COVID-19. The donor label of this sample is uncertain.

This rearrangement joins TRBV2 to TRBJ1-5; 7 nucleotides line up with TRBD1. The germline V gene encodes CDR1 SNHLY and CDR2 FYNNEI. J was trimmed by 4 bases and V by 5 bases; bases with no gene match: 5. The CDR3 sequence is 14 residues long. The DNA of the CDR3 is TGTGCCAGCAGTTTGGGACAGAAAAATCAGCCCCAGCATTTT. It yields the protein CASSLGQKNQPQHF.

The chain carries TRBV18 and TRBJ1-3, with D maybe TRBD1 (6 bases). Germline V CDR1 and CDR2: KGHSH, LQKENI. V dropped 6 bases and J dropped 0 bases, with 9 bases sitting between them. The CDR3 spans 14 residues. This CDR3 reads CASSDSISGNTIYF. The CDR3 DNA is TGTGCCAGCTCGGACAGTATCTCTGGAAACACCATATATTTT.

The chain joins TRBV6-1 to TRBJ2-7; the match to TRBD1 covers 7 bases. Germline lookup yields CDR1 MNHNS and CDR2 SASEGT. This CDR3 comprises 14 residues. The junction had 6 bases not matched to a gene; V was cut back by 0 bases and J by 7 bases. This CDR3 is CASSEAGRGTEQYF. In DNA, the CDR3 is TGTGCCAGCAGTGAAGCAGGCAGGGGGACAGAGCAGTACTTC.

This clone has a single count. The V and J genes are TRBV2 and TRBJ1-2; weak D call: TRBD1 (5 bases). The CDR3 runs 13 residues. Germline V CDR1 and CDR2: SNHLY, FYNNEI. V was pared by 6 bases and J by 4 bases, with 12 bases between. The CDR3 coding sequence is TGTGCCAGCAGGGATGGACAAGCCTATGGCTACACCTTC. This encodes CASRDGQAYGYTF.

The V gene is TRBV3-1 (or the pseudogene TRBV3-2), the J gene TRBJ1-6; D call uncertain. V dropped 1 base and J dropped 7 bases, with 8 bases sitting between them. CDR3 size: 14 residues. Looked up from germline, CDR1 is LGHDT and CDR2 is YNNKEL (reference sequence). The CDR3 region has the DNA TGTGCCAGCAGCCAAGCGAGTCGAAATTCACCCCTCCACTTT. As protein: CASSQASRNSPLHF.

This clone was detected only a few times. V usage is TRBV10-1 and J usage is TRBJ1-2, with D unresolved. V lost 3 bases, J lost 4 bases, and 6 bases lay in between. Germline CDR1 is WNHNN and CDR2 is SYGVQD (reference sequence). This CDR3 is built from 12 residues. This CDR3 reads CASSEQIYGYTF. The CDR3 DNA sequence: TGCGCCAGCAGTGAACAGATCTATGGCTACACCTTC.

This rearrangement joins TRBV24-1 to TRBJ2-1; TRBD1 agrees at 8 bases. The germline CDR1 and CDR2 sequences are KGHDR and SFDVKD. J gave up 8 bases and V 4 bases, and 6 bases lay outside the gene matches. The CDR3 is 14 residues long. The CDR3 DNA follows: TGTGCCACCAGTGACCCGGACAGGGTCCATGAGCAGTTCTTC. It is translated as CATSDPDRVHEQFF.

In this sample, this clone turned up a few times. The chain employs TRBV5-5 and TRBJ1-1; 8 positions agree with TRBD1. Unmatched junction bases numbered 11, after V lost 5 bases and J lost 8 bases. Germline CDR1 SGHKS, CDR2 YYEKEE (reference sequence). The CDR3 has 14 amino acids. The CDR3 sequence: CASRLTQHRGEAFF. CDR3 in DNA: TGTGCCAGCAGGCTCACACAGCACAGGGGGGAAGCTTTCTTT.

The chain carries TRBV19 and TRBJ1-5; 10 nucleotides agree with TRBD1. Germline assignment: CDR1 LNHDA and CDR2 SQIVND (reference sequence). Unmatched junction bases numbered 6, after V lost 7 bases and J lost 0 bases. The CDR3 length is 16 residues. The CDR3 here is CASIMGQGHSNQPQHF. The CDR3 DNA sequence: TGTGCCAGTATTATGGGACAGGGGCATAGCAATCAGCCCCAGCATTTT.

This chain links TRBV5-5 with TRBJ2-3; D not certain. This CDR3 comprises 15 residues. CDR1 SGHKS and CDR2 YYEKEE come from the germline V gene (reference sequence). V shed 4 bases and J shed 2 bases, with 14 bases lying between them. The CDR3 bases are TGTGCCAGCAGCGGCCCCGGGTCCCTCACAGATACGCAGTATTTT. Protein product: CASSGPGSLTDTQYF.

V usage is TRBV29-1 and J usage is TRBJ1-1, with 7 bases identical to TRBD1. CDR1 is SQVTM, CDR2 ANQGSEA, per germline. The CDR3 length is 14 residues. The V segment lost 6 bases and the J segment 0 bases; nucleotides outside the gene matches: 7. This chain's CDR3 is CSVSVGGLNTEAFF. The CDR3 coding sequence is TGCAGCGTCTCAGTAGGGGGCTTGAACACTGAAGCTTTCTTT. Together with reference TRBV29-1 and TRBJ1-1, the CDR3 gives the full variable domain: SAVISQKPSRDICQRGTSLTIQCQVDSQVTMMFWYRQQPGQSLTLIATANQGSEATYESGFVIDKFPISRPNLTFSTLTVSNMSPEDSSIYLCSVSVGGLNTEAFFGQGTRLTVV.

The chain has TRBV5-5 and TRBJ1-2, with D possibly being TRBD1 (6 bases). Trimming removed 4 bases at V and 4 bases at J, with 17 bases between. Germline V gene sequence: CDR1 SGHKS, CDR2 YYEKEE (reference sequence). The CDR3 sequence is 15 residues long. The DNA of the CDR3 is TGTGCCAGCAGCCATCAGGGACAACATGCCTATGGCTACACCTTC. Translation: CASSHQGQHAYGYTF.

A few counts support this clone. The chain is built from TRBV3-1 (or the pseudogene TRBV3-2) and TRBJ2-2; D gene uncertain. The V end lost 1 base, the J end lost 6 bases, and 6 bases lay between the germline ends. The germline V gene has CDR1 LGHDT and CDR2 YNNKEL (reference sequence). CDR3 length: 13 residues. The CDR3 sequence: CASSQVSPGELFF. CDR3 DNA sequence: TGTGCCAGCAGCCAAGTGTCTCCCGGGGAGCTGTTTTTT.

This clone was seen once. The V and J genes are TRBV28 and TRBJ2-5; TRBD2 aligns across 8 bases. The CDR3 sequence is 14 residues long. Losses at the gene ends were 6 bases for V and 3 bases for J; bases not matched to a gene: 6. CDR1 is MDHEN and CDR2 is SYDVKM in the germline V gene. CDR3 sequence: CASRDPLAEETQYF. The DNA for the CDR3 is TGTGCCAGCAGGGACCCACTAGCGGAAGAGACCCAGTACTTC.

The chain links TRBV28 to TRBJ1-2, with D maybe TRBD1 (6 bases). Trimming cost V 11 bases and J 4 bases, with 14 bases left between them. The CDR3 loop spans 12 amino acids. The V gene's germline CDR1 is MDHEN and CDR2 SYDVKM. The CDR3 spells CAGRTGLYGYTF. DNA of the CDR3: TGTGCCGGTAGAACAGGGCTCTATGGCTACACCTTC.

This chain uses TRBV10-2 with TRBJ1-1, with D tentatively TRBD1 (5 bases). Germline V gene sequence: CDR1 WSHSY, CDR2 SAAADI. This CDR3 region has 13 residues. V was trimmed by 8 bases and J by 4 bases, leaving 14 bases between them. This CDR3 is CASGIGQGTEAFF. The CDR3 bases are TGCGCCAGCGGAATAGGGCAGGGCACTGAAGCTTTCTTT.

The rearrangement links TRBV11-2 to TRBJ2-7; weak D call: TRBD1 (6 bases). V lost 5 bases and J 0 bases, leaving 14 bases between the germline ends. This CDR3 region has 15 residues. Germline values: CDR1 SGHAT, CDR2 FQNNGV. The CDR3 loop reads CASSSRTDNSYEQYF. The DNA for the CDR3 is TGTGCCAGCAGCAGCCGGACAGACAACTCCTACGAGCAGTACTTC.

The V gene is TRBV30, the J gene TRBJ2-7; unclear D gene. V was clipped by 3 bases and J by 3 bases, with 6 bases between them. Germline lookup yields CDR1 GTSNPN and CDR2 SVGIG (reference sequence). The CDR3 totals 11 residues. The CDR3 DNA follows: TGTGCCTGGAGCGGTTACTACGAGCAGTACTTC. Translated, it gives CAWSGYYEQYF. The full variable domain, its missing parts supplied by reference TRBV30 and TRBJ2-7, is SQTIHQWPATLVQPVGSPLSLECTVEGTSNPNLYWYRQAAGRGLQLLFYSVGIGQISSEVPQNLSASRPQDRQFILSSKKLLLSDSGFYLCAWSGYYEQYFGPGTRLTVT.

The V call is TRBV25-1, the J call TRBJ1-4; 7 bases agree with TRBD1. The length of the CDR3 is 14 residues. V trimming: 3 bases; J trimming: 8 bases; junction bases outside the gene matches: 6. Germline lookup yields CDR1 MGHDK and CDR2 SYGVNS. The CDR3 sequence: CASSDRTGSEKLFF. The CDR3 nucleotides read TGTGCCAGCAGTGATCGGACAGGTTCCGAAAAACTGTTTTTT.

This chain uses TRBV11-2 with TRBJ2-1; TRBD2 agrees at 7 bases. CDR3 length equals 14 residues. Germline values: CDR1 SGHAT, CDR2 FQNNGV. Losses at the gene ends were 3 bases for V and 3 bases for J; bases not matched to a gene: 2. DNA of the CDR3: TGTGCCAGCAGCTTGGCGGGAGACTACAATGAGCAGTTCTTC. As protein: CASSLAGDYNEQFF.

J is TRBJ2-1 and V is TRBV5-5; 11 bases fit TRBD2. The J segment lost 8 bases and the V segment lost 3 bases, leaving 19 bases of the junction unmatched. Germline V gives CDR1 SGHKS, CDR2 YYEKEE (reference sequence). The CDR3 spans 19 residues. CDR3 residues: CASSSPGTELAGVVDEQFF. CDR3 coding DNA: TGTGCCAGCAGCTCCCCCGGAACGGAACTAGCGGGAGTGGTTGATGAGCAGTTCTTC.

This clone was seen at least ten times. Other DNA sequences in the sample encode the same CDR3. The chain employs TRBV6-5 and TRBJ1-3, with D tentatively TRBD1 (6 bases). CDR1 MNHEY and CDR2 SVGAGI come from the germline V gene. The CDR3 consists of 15 residues. Trimming shortened V by 2 bases and J by 0 bases, and 8 bases separated the two germline ends. The CDR3 DNA follows: TGTGCCAGCAGTTACAGGGGGAGCTCTGGAAACACCATATATTTT. Translated, it gives CASSYRGSSGNTIYF.

This clone was picked up a small number of times. This chain connects TRBV19 to TRBJ2-7; TRBD1 matches 10 bases. CDR3 length equals 15 residues. Germline CDR1 is LNHDA and CDR2 is SQIVND (reference sequence). Unmatched junction bases numbered 11, after V lost 6 bases and J lost 6 bases. The CDR3 DNA is TGTGCCAGTAGCAAAGGACAGGGGGGGATTCGCGAGCAGTACTTC. Its protein product is CASSKGQGGIREQYF. Together with reference TRBV19 and TRBJ2-7, the CDR3 gives the full variable domain: DGGITQSPKYLFRKEGQNVTLSCEQNLNHDAMYWYRQDPGQGLRLIYYSQIVNDFQKGDIAEGYSVSREKKESFPLTVTSAQKNPTAFYLCASSKGQGGIREQYFGPGTRLTVT.

For the CDR3, the DNA is TGTGCCAGCGGGACTAGCTGGGAGCAGTACTTC. Its translation is CASGTSWEQYF. The chain couples TRBV25-1 to TRBJ2-7; 9 positions match TRBD2. V lost 8 bases to trimming and J lost 7 bases; unmatched junction nucleotides: 3. CDR3 size: 11 residues. Germline assignment: CDR1 MGHDK and CDR2 SYGVNS.

The chain couples TRBV4-1 to TRBJ2-7; 12 bases are a match to TRBD2. In germline, CDR1 is MGHRA, CDR2 YSYEKL. This CDR3 contains 15 residues. The junction had 3 bases not matched to a gene; V was cut back by 3 bases and J by 3 bases. The CDR3 DNA is TGCGCCAGCAGCCACAGACTAGCGGGGGACTACGAGCAGTACTTC. It yields the protein CASSHRLAGDYEQYF.

This chain links TRBV7-8 with TRBJ1-1, with 10 bases fitting TRBD1. This CDR3 has 16 amino acids. Trimming at V came to 5 bases and at J to 1 base, leaving 7 bases not matched to a gene. Germline V gives CDR1 SGHVS, CDR2 FQNEAQ. The CDR3 DNA sequence: TGTGCCAGCAGCGCAGACAGGGGGCTCCGGAACACTGAAGCTTTCTTT. Translating gives CASSADRGLRNTEAFF.

A single count supports this clone. CDR3 nucleotide sequence: TGTGCCAGCAGCTTAGTGAGCGGACTCGCAAAGTTTCGAACAGATACGCAGTATTTT. Protein sequence: CASSLVSGLAKFRTDTQYF. The rearrangement joins TRBV7-2 to TRBJ2-3, with D possibly TRBD2 on 5 matching bases. Trimming stripped 1 base from V and 3 bases from J, with 23 bases between. The CDR3 consists of 19 residues. Germline lookup yields CDR1 SGHTA and CDR2 FQGNSA.